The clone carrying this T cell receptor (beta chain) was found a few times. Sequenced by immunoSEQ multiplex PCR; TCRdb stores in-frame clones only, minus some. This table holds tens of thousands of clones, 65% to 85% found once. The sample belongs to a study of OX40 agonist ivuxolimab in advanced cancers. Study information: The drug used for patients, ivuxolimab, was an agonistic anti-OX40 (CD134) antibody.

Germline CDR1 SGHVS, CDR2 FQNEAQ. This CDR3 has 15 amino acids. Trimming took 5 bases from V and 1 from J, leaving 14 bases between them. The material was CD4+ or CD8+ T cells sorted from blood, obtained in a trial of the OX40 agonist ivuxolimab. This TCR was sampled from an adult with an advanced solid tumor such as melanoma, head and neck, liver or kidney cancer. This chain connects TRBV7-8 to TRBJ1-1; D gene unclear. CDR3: CASSKLEERNTEAFF. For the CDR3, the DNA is TGTGCCAGCAGCAAGCTCGAGGAGAGGAACACTGAAGCTTTCTTT.